What follows are 14 T cell receptor beta chains derived from one specimen sequenced in a study of blood T cell repertoires in COVID-19. Method: immunoSEQ multiplex PCR; TCRdb's copy keeps in-frame clones and lacks some. The repertoire holds 30,000 to 40,000 clones, 85% seen once, with about 14% in the top ten. Sequenced: peripheral blood. The receptor set was obtained from a human donor with acute or convalescent COVID-19. The donor label of this sample is uncertain.

This chain connects TRBV19 to TRBJ2-7, with D uncertain. The ends were cut back, 3 bases at V and 0 bases at J, with 6 bases in the middle. The CDR3 runs to 13 residues. Germline CDR1 LNHDA, CDR2 SQIVND (reference sequence). CDR3 sequence: CASSMGSSYEQYF. CDR3 sequence (DNA): TGTGCCAGTAGTATGGGCAGCTCCTACGAGCAGTACTTC.

The chain joins TRBV7-2 to TRBJ2-7; D is possibly TRBD2 (6 bases). The germline V gene encodes CDR1 SGHTA and CDR2 FQGNSA. V was clipped by 3 bases and J by 3 bases, with 9 bases between them. The CDR3 is 13 amino acids. The CDR3 coding sequence is TGTGCCAGCAGCTTGGACTATTACTACGAGCAGTACTTC. The encoded protein is CASSLDYYYEQYF.

The J gene is TRBJ2-3, the V gene TRBV18; D call uncertain. Germline loops: CDR1 KGHSH, CDR2 LQKENI. This CDR3 contains 12 residues. V was trimmed by 3 bases and J by 6 bases, leaving 7 bases between them. CDR3: CASSPRSDTQYF. In nucleotides, the CDR3 is TGTGCCAGCTCACCGAGAAGTGATACGCAGTATTTT.

The chain joins TRBV10-3 to TRBJ1-4; 7 bases are a match to TRBD1. Germline V gene data show CDR1 as ENHRY and CDR2 as SYGVKD. This CDR3 region has 17 residues. The J segment lost 2 bases and the V segment lost 4 bases, leaving 10 bases of the junction unmatched. Here the CDR3 DNA reads TGTGCCATCAGTGGGACGACAGGGAGTGGGACTAATGAAAAACTGTTTTTT. Its translation is CAISGTTGSGTNEKLFF.

The chain joins TRBV19 to TRBJ1-3; D is possibly TRBD1 (5 bases). CDR1 LNHDA and CDR2 SQIVND come from the germline V gene (reference sequence). The CDR3 covers 12 residues. V dropped 2 bases and J dropped 11 bases, with 10 bases sitting between them. The CDR3, as DNA: TGTGCCAGTAGTATACAGGGATGGGCCATATATTTT. Translation gives CASSIQGWAIYF.

The V call is TRBV27, the J call TRBJ1-2; TRBD1 might be the D (6 bases). CDR3 size: 13 residues. Trimming shortened V by 2 bases and J by 8 bases, and 12 bases separated the two germline ends. Germline lookup yields CDR1 MNHEY and CDR2 SMNVEV (reference sequence). The CDR3 sequence is CASSLIQGHGYTF. CDR3 DNA sequence: TGTGCCAGCAGTTTAATACAGGGCCACGGCTACACCTTC.

This chain connects TRBV4-1 to TRBJ1-3; the D gene is possibly TRBD1 (5 bases). V shed 1 base and J shed 2 bases, with 12 bases lying between them. The CDR3 covers 16 residues. Germline CDR1 is MGHRA and CDR2 is YSYEKL. This chain's CDR3 is CASSQVDSITGNTIYF. DNA for the CDR3: TGCGCCAGCAGCCAAGTCGACAGCATAACTGGAAACACCATATATTTT.

On this clone itself: Other DNA sequences in the sample encode the same CDR3. The rearrangement joins TRBV11-3 to TRBJ2-3; D ambiguous. The CDR3 covers 13 residues. The V gene lost 1 base and the J gene lost 2 bases, with 4 bases spanning the gap. Germline-derived CDR1 and CDR2 are SGHNT and YENEEA. The CDR3 sequence: CASSLGLTDTQYF. Written as DNA, the CDR3 is TGTGCCAGCAGCTTAGGGCTCACAGATACGCAGTATTTT.

The chain is built from TRBV28 and TRBJ1-1; D gene uncertain. V lost 7 bases, J lost 4 bases, and 16 bases lay in between. The length of the CDR3 is 14 residues. Looked up from germline, CDR1 is MDHEN and CDR2 is SYDVKM. The CDR3 region has the DNA TGTGCCAGCATTGCTGTTGGGGAGATCACTGAAGCTTTCTTT. Amino acid sequence: CASIAVGEITEAFF.

The V gene is TRBV3-1 (or the pseudogene TRBV3-2), the J gene TRBJ1-2; D is uncertain. The germline V and J ends were trimmed by 1 base and 5 bases, with 8 bases remaining between them. The CDR3 is 13 amino acids. Germline lookup yields CDR1 LGHDT and CDR2 YNNKEL (reference sequence). CDR3 DNA sequence: TGTGCCAGCAGCCAAGTTCTGTCGTATGGCTACACCTTC. The encoded protein is CASSQVLSYGYTF.

V is TRBV3-1 (or the pseudogene TRBV3-2) and J is TRBJ1-2; D is uncertain. The CDR3 length is 11 residues. V was clipped by 4 bases and J by 3 bases, with 3 bases between them. Germline V CDR1 and CDR2: LGHDT, YNNKEL (reference sequence). CDR3 in amino acids: CASSLYYGYTF. The CDR3 DNA sequence: TGTGCCAGCAGCCTCTACTATGGCTACACCTTC.

CDR3 nucleotide sequence: TGTGCCAGCAGTTTACCCCGGGACAGGGGTGGCTACACCTTC. Encoded protein: CASSLPRDRGGYTF. V is TRBV28 and J is TRBJ1-2, with 10 bases that match TRBD1. V gave up 2 bases and J gave up 7 bases; unmatched junction bases: 4. CDR3 length: 14 amino acids. CDR1 MDHEN and CDR2 SYDVKM come from the germline V gene.

This chain links TRBV30 with TRBJ2-3; 10 nucleotides agree with TRBD2. V shed 5 bases, J shed 0 bases, and the junction held 11 bases outside the gene matches. Germline V gene sequence: CDR1 GTSNPN, CDR2 SVGIG (reference sequence). The CDR3 has 17 residues. The CDR3 DNA reads as TGTGCCTGGGGGGAGGGCCAGACTAGCGGGAGCACAGATACGCAGTATTTT. Its translation is CAWGEGQTSGSTDTQYF.

J is TRBJ1-3 and V is TRBV7-2, with 9 bases identical to TRBD1. In germline, CDR1 is SGHTA, CDR2 FQGNSA. The CDR3 totals 14 residues. Trimming cost V 5 bases and J 6 bases; bases outside gene matches: 5. The CDR3 nucleotides read TGTGCCAGCAGCCCACAGGGGGCGGCAAACACCATATATTTT. Amino acid sequence: CASSPQGAANTIYF.